This T cell receptor (beta chain) was identified during a study of blood T cell repertoires in COVID-19. Study as a whole: Italy, Spain and the United States were the sources of the convalescent and acute COVID-19 samples. The cDNA or gDNA used as material had been derived from T cells, B-cell-depleted T cells, or PBMCs.

Methods used by the authors: Counts of nucleated cells, estimated from reference gene primer amplification, were obtained. The protocol was immunoSEQ multiplex PCR, while the TCRdb copy is restricted to in-frame clones and leaves out a portion. For V, J and clone size, that table is used; D and trimming come from the DNA. The repertoire holds about 490,000 clones, around 85% seen once, with 3% to 4% in the top ten. In germline, CDR1 is KGHSH, CDR2 LQKENI. The CDR3 contains 18 residues. The V segment lost 3 bases and the J segment 0 bases; nucleotides outside the gene matches: 13. The chain couples TRBV18 to TRBJ1-1, with 7 bases fitting TRBD1. This clonotype was obtained from a human donor in a cohort sampled during active COVID-19. Sequencing was performed on peripheral blood. This CDR3 reads CASSPRSTTGAVNTEAFF. CDR3 DNA sequence: TGTGCCAGCTCACCGAGGAGCACAACAGGGGCGGTGAACACTGAAGCTTTCTTT.